This T cell receptor (beta chain) comes out of a study of human T cells and chemical hapten exposure. The library tagged individual cDNA molecules with unique molecular identifiers. Using its own MiXCR run on the RACE reads, TCRdb lists one record per CDR3 protein. Found here are around 100,000 distinct CDR3 sequences, roughly 11% of them singletons; the top ten hold 2.5% to 4%. The time point denotes: patch test 2, 6 weeks after DPC sensitization. Treatment in this sample: therapeutic diphenylcyclopropenone sensitization with weekly scalp DPC. The trim removed 1 base at V and 4 bases at J, leaving 2 bases unmatched. Germline CDR1 reads SGHVS; CDR2 reads FNYEAQ. The CDR3 is 14 amino acids. This clonotype was observed at least ten times.

This sequence joins TRBV7-6 and TRBJ2-7; 9 positions match TRBD1. The sample here was whole blood, taken in connection with sensitization to the hapten diphenylcyclopropenone (DPC). The TCR sequence derives from a woman aged 40 to 50 with alopecia areata. Some clones in this sample may be carry-over from other donors' samples. Written as DNA, the CDR3 is TGTGCCAGCAGCTTAGGAGGGACAGGGTACGAGCAGTACTTC. It specifies CASSLGGTGYEQYF.